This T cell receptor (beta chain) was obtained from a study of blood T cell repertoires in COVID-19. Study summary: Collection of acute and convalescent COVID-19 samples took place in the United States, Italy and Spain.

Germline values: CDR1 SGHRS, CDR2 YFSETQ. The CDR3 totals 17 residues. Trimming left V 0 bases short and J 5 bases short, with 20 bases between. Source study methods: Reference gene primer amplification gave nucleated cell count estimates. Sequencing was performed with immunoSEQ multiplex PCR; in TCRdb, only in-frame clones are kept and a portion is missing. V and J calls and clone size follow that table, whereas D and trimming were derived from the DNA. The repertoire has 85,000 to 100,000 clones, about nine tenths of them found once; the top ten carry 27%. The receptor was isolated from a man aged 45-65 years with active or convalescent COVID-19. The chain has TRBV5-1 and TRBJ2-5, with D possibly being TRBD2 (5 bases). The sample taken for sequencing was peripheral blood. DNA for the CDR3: TGCGCCAGCAGCTTGGACGGCAATGGAAGACGGAGGGAGACCCAGTACTTC. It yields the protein CASSLDGNGRRRETQYF.